This is a list of T cell receptor beta chains from one sample in a study of memory CD4+ T cells and cytomegalovirus serostatus. Repertoires were generated with immunoSEQ multiplex PCR, while TCRdb's copy carries only in-frame clones and drops some. Here the sample spans around 50,000 clones, around 70% being singletons. Sequences were obtained from memory CD4+ T cells from blood. These receptor sequences come from an adult in good health and CMV-seropositive. The CDR3 runs from the conserved cysteine through the conserved F or W. Each record gives: D gene, clone size, V gene, J gene, CDR3 length, CDR3 DNA, CDR3 protein. D genes are given only for firm matches. Part of the rows lack a size; the others show once, few, many or a class for expanded clones.

NA	NA	TRBV18	TRBJ1-1	13	TGTGCCAGCTCACCACAAAGGAGCTCTGAAGCTTTCTTT	CASSPQRSSEAFF
NA	few	TRBV9	TRBJ1-3	15	TGTGCCAGCAGCCTACACCGGGGGTCTGGAAACACCATATATTTT	CASSLHRGSGNTIYF
TRBD2	NA	TRBV11-1	TRBJ2-3	16	TGTGCCAGCAGCCTCGGACTAGCGGGGGGAGGGGATACGCAGTATTTT	CASSLGLAGGGDTQYF
NA	few	TRBV6-1	TRBJ1-2	13	TGTGCCAGCAGTGAAGCAGGTCCGGGTGGCTACACCTTC	CASSEAGPGGYTF
TRBD1	NA	TRBV5-1	TRBJ1-2	15	TGCGCCAGCAGCCCGTACAGGGGGCGCGACTATGGCTACACCTTC	CASSPYRGRDYGYTF
TRBD1	NA	TRBV7-9	TRBJ1-2	14	TGTGCCAGCAGCCTGCAGGGGGTTGAATATGGCTACACCTTC	CASSLQGVEYGYTF
NA	few	TRBV6-6	TRBJ2-3	16	TGTGCCAGCAGGTGGACGTTCACCCCTGCGGGAGATACGCAGTATTTT	CASRWTFTPAGDTQYF
NA	NA	TRBV15	TRBJ2-5	14	TGTGCCACCAGCACAATACCTTTTGCGGAGACCCAGTACTTC	CATSTIPFAETQYF
TRBD1	NA	TRBV7-2	TRBJ1-2	15	TGTGCCAGCAGCTTAGTCGGGACAGGGTTCTATGGCTACACCTTC	CASSLVGTGFYGYTF
NA	once	TRBV19	TRBJ2-5	13	TGTGCCAGTAGTATTGACAGCCAAGAGACCCAGTACTTC	CASSIDSQETQYF
NA	NA	TRBV6-5	TRBJ1-2	14	TGTGCCAGCAGTTATTCCCCGGACTTATATGGCTACACCTTC	CASSYSPDLYGYTF
NA	NA	TRBV11-3	TRBJ1-1	15	TGTGCCAGCAGCGCCCGCCAGAGGGGCGGGAATGAAGCTTTCTTT	CASSARQRGGNEAFF
TRBD1	few	TRBV5-8	TRBJ1-4	14	TGTGCCAGCAGCGGACAGGGGGGGGATGAAAAACTGTTTTTT	CASSGQGGDEKLFF
TRBD1	NA	TRBV11-2	TRBJ2-1	15	TGTGCCAGCAGCTTAACGGGACAGGGGTTCGATGAGCAGTTCTTC	CASSLTGQGFDEQFF
NA	once	TRBV15	TRBJ2-7	14	TGTGCCACCAGTCAAGCGTTCAGCTCCTACGAGCAGTACTTC	CATSQAFSSYEQYF
TRBD1	NA	TRBV2	TRBJ1-4	14	TGTGCCAGCAGTGAAGGGGACAGGCCGGAAAAACTGTTTTTT	CASSEGDRPEKLFF
NA	NA	TRBV6-5	TRBJ2-7	15	TGTGCCAGCAGTTACTCGGGCTCTTACCGGTACGAGCAGTACTTC	CASSYSGSYRYEQYF
TRBD2	NA	TRBV19	TRBJ2-7	18	TGTGCCAGTAGTAGAACGGCCTCAGCGGGGGGCGTTTCCTACGAGCAGTACTTC	CASSRTASAGGVSYEQYF
TRBD1	NA	TRBV14	TRBJ1-1	14	TGTGCCAGCAGGAAACAGGGGTTTGAATCTGAAGCTTTCTTT	CASRKQGFESEAFF
NA	few	TRBV6-6	TRBJ2-3	15	TGTGCCAGCAGTCGGACAGACTTCTTCGCAGATACGCAGTATTTT	CASSRTDFFADTQYF
NA	once	TRBV6-6	TRBJ1-3	14	TGTGCCAGCAGACTCAGGTTCCCTGGAAACACCATATATTTT	CASRLRFPGNTIYF
NA	NA	TRBV18	TRBJ1-1	14	TGTGCCAGCTCACCAGGAGGGACCGACACTGAAGCTTTCTTT	CASSPGGTDTEAFF
TRBD1	few	TRBV5-1	TRBJ2-7	14	TGCGCCAGCAGCTTGGGGACAGGGACCTACGAGCAGTACTTC	CASSLGTGTYEQYF
TRBD1	NA	TRBV11-2	TRBJ1-2	13	TGTGCCAGCAGCTTACAGGGGGCGGACGGCTACACCTTC	CASSLQGADGYTF
TRBD1	NA	TRBV28	TRBJ1-5	13	TGTGCCAGTACCGGACAGGGCGATCAGCCCCAGCATTTT	CASTGQGDQPQHF
NA	NA	TRBV6-1	TRBJ1-6	13	TGTGCCAGCAGTGTAACGGAGAATTCACCCCTCCACTTT	CASSVTENSPLHF
TRBD2	few	TRBV2	TRBJ2-1	15	TGTGCCAGCAGTGAGCTAGCGGGGGTTGGCGATGAGCAGTTCTTC	CASSELAGVGDEQFF
TRBD1	NA	TRBV5-1	TRBJ2-1	15	TGCGCCAGCAGCTTGGGACAGGGGGGAACCAATGAGCAGTTCTTC	CASSLGQGGTNEQFF
NA	NA	TRBV19	TRBJ1-4	14	TGTGCCAGTAGTAACCGGGAGGTCGATGAAAAACTGTTTTTT	CASSNREVDEKLFF
NA	few	TRBV19	TRBJ1-1	14	TGTGCCAGTAGTATAGAGCGGCCAGGGGCTGAAGCTTTCTTT	CASSIERPGAEAFF
NA	NA	TRBV11-3	TRBJ2-7	15	TGTGCCAGCAGCGCGGATTCGGGGCCTAACTACGAGCAGTACTTC	CASSADSGPNYEQYF
NA	NA	TRBV9	TRBJ1-6	18	TGTGCCAGCAGCGTTGGGACTGAGGACGTTTCCTATAATTCACCCCTCCACTTT	CASSVGTEDVSYNSPLHF
NA	NA	TRBV5-1	TRBJ2-7	11	TGCGCCAGCAGCGACTTCGACGAGCAGTACTTC	CASSDFDEQYF
TRBD2	NA	TRBV7-6	TRBJ2-2	17	TGTGCCAGCAGCTTAGTACCCCCTAGCGGGGGCACCGGGGAGCTGTTTTTT	CASSLVPPSGGTGELFF
TRBD1	NA	TRBV5-5	TRBJ1-4	16	TGTGCCAGCAGCCGGCCGGGACAGGGAGGGAGTGAAAAACTGTTTTTT	CASSRPGQGGSEKLFF
NA	NA	TRBV28	TRBJ1-2	15	TGTGCCAGCAGTCCCCGAGGAAGGTGGAACTATGGCTACACCTTC	CASSPRGRWNYGYTF
TRBD1	few	TRBV5-4	TRBJ1-2	12	TGTGCCAGCAGCTCGGGACAGGATGGCTACACCTTC	CASSSGQDGYTF
NA	NA	TRBV4-3	TRBJ1-6	17	TGCGCCAGCAGCCAAGATCCCCCGGGCCCTTATAATTCACCCCTCCACTTT	CASSQDPPGPYNSPLHF
TRBD1	once	TRBV5-5	TRBJ1-5	15	TGTGCCAGCAGCTTAGGGACAGAAAGCAATCAGCCCCAGCATTTT	CASSLGTESNQPQHF
NA	NA	TRBV5-4	TRBJ1-1	18	TGTGCCAGCAGCTTGGTTCAGACATCAGAATTGAGGAACACTGAAGCTTTCTTT	CASSLVQTSELRNTEAFF
NA	NA	TRBV29-1	TRBJ1-4	12	TGCAGCGTTTCAGGGTTAGGGGAAAAACTGTTTTTT	CSVSGLGEKLFF
TRBD2	NA	TRBV4-1	TRBJ2-5	17	TGCGCCAGCAGCCAAACAACAGGAGCGGGGGCACAAGAGACCCAGTACTTC	CASSQTTGAGAQETQYF
NA	NA	TRBV7-2	TRBJ1-2	13	TGTGCCAGCTCAACAGCGAGACGCTATGGCTACACCTTC	CASSTARRYGYTF